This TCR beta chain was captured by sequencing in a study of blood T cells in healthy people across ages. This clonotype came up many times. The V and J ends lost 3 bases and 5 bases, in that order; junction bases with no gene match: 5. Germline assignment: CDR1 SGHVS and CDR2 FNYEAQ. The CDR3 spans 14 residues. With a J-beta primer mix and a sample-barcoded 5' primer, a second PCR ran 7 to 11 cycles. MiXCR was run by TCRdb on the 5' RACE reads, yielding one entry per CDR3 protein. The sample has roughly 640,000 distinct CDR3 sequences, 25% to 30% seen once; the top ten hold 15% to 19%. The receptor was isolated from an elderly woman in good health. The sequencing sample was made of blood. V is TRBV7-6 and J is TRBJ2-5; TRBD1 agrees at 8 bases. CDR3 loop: CASSFNRGFETQYF. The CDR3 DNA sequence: TGTGCCAGCAGCTTCAACAGGGGGTTTGAGACCCAGTACTTC.